The rows below give T cell receptor beta chains drawn from one sample of a study of T cell responses to AZD1222 COVID-19 vaccine. The repertoire was sequenced with immunoSEQ multiplex PCR; TCRdb's copy has only in-frame clones and lacks some. This sample has about 110,000 clones, with roughly 90% found just once. Sequencing was performed on peripheral blood, taken on day 0 of AZD1222 vaccination. These receptors were collected from an adult in good health. CDR3s include the opening cysteine and the closing phenylalanine or tryptophan. Each record gives: clone size, D gene, J gene, V gene, CDR3 protein, CDR3 DNA. The D gene is left open where the match is weak. Clone size, where shown, is once, few, many, or a class for clones that have expanded.

>.|TRBD2|TRBJ2-3|TRBV2
CASSDPGLAGGGGDTQYF
TGTGCCAGCAGTGACCCTGGGCTAGCGGGGGGCGGGGGAGATACGCAGTATTTT
>.|.|TRBJ2-7|TRBV30
CAWSADYHEQYF
TGTGCCTGGAGTGCGGACTACCACGAGCAGTACTTC
>.|.|TRBJ1-4|TRBV7-9
CASSPTGGLFEKLFF
TGTGCCAGCAGCCCCACGGGAGGACTATTTGAAAAACTGTTTTTT
>.|.|TRBJ1-4|TRBV18
CASSPPGIDEKLFF
TGTGCCAGCTCACCACCCGGGATTGATGAAAAACTGTTTTTT
>once|.|TRBJ1-1|TRBV6-5
CASSLPTNTEAFF
TGTGCCAGCAGCCTTCCCACGAACACTGAAGCTTTCTTT
>.|.|TRBJ1-1|TRBV27
CASSLGQNTEAFF
TGTGCCAGCAGCTTGGGGCAGAACACTGAAGCTTTCTTT
>.|.|TRBJ2-7|TRBV7-2
CASSLARHEQYF
TGTGCCAGCAGCTTAGCGAGGCACGAGCAGTACTTC
>.|.|TRBJ2-7|TRBV15
CATSTFVKGTHEQYF
TGTGCCACCAGCACCTTTGTGAAGGGGACCCACGAGCAGTACTTC
>.|.|TRBJ1-4|TRBV6-5
CATKTHRGSREKLFF
TGTGCCACCAAAACCCATCGGGGATCGAGAGAAAAACTGTTTTTT
>.|TRBD2|TRBJ2-1|TRBV12-3/TRBV12-4
CASTSGGVVEQFF
TGTGCCAGCACCAGCGGGGGGGTGGTTGAGCAGTTCTTC
>few|.|TRBJ2-7|TRBV6-5
CASHYRTRYF
TGTGCCAGTCACTACAGGACCCGTTACTTC
>.|.|TRBJ2-7|TRBV11-2
CASSPGQISYEQYF
TGTGCCAGCAGCCCCGGACAGATCTCCTACGAGCAGTACTTC
>.|.|TRBJ1-1|TRBV11-3
CASSLDQVPLRAFF
TGTGCCAGCAGCTTAGATCAGGTGCCCCTCAGAGCTTTCTTT
>.|.|TRBJ2-4|TRBV19
CASRSGPSAKNIQYF
TGTGCCAGCAGGTCGGGCCCTTCAGCCAAAAACATTCAGTACTTC
>.|.|TRBJ1-1|TRBV5-1
CASSLVGFEAFF
TGCGCCAGCAGCTTGGTGGGGTTTGAAGCTTTCTTT
>.|.|TRBJ1-1|TRBV10-2
CASSLTVVRTEAFF
TGCGCCAGCAGCTTGACAGTCGTTAGGACTGAAGCTTTCTTT
>.|.|TRBJ1-1|TRBV27
CASSWRGGTEAFF
TGTGCCAGCAGTTGGAGGGGGGGCACTGAAGCTTTCTTT
>.|.|TRBJ2-1|TRBV14
CASSQIRYSSYNEQFF
TGTGCCAGCAGCCAAATCAGGTACAGCTCCTACAATGAGCAGTTCTTC
>.|TRBD1|TRBJ1-2|TRBV27
CASSRDSDYGYTF
TGTGCCAGCAGTCGGGACAGCGACTATGGCTACACCTTC
>.|.|TRBJ1-4|TRBV27
CASSSGQIGEKLFF
TGTGCCAGCAGTTCCGGGCAGATTGGGGAAAAACTGTTTTTT
>once|TRBD1|TRBJ2-3|TRBV5-1
CASSLLRQGNTDTQYF
TGCGCCAGCAGCTTGCTCCGACAGGGGAATACAGATACGCAGTATTTT
>.|TRBD2|TRBJ2-3|TRBV10-3
CAISQSGGLTDTQYF
TGTGCCATCAGTCAAAGCGGGGGACTCACAGATACGCAGTATTTT
>.|TRBD1|TRBJ1-2|TRBV5-4
CASSGGQGYYGYTF
TGTGCCAGCAGCGGGGGACAGGGCTACTATGGCTACACCTTC
>once|.|TRBJ1-4|TRBV20-1
CSARGDEKLFF
TGCAGTGCTAGAGGCGACGAAAAACTGTTTTTT
>.|.|TRBJ1-1|TRBV5-8
CARERSSQPPEAFF
TGTGCCAGAGAGAGATCGTCTCAACCCCCTGAAGCTTTCTTT
>.|.|TRBJ2-5|TRBV7-9
CASSFWDTGETQYF
TGTGCCAGCAGCTTTTGGGACACCGGAGAGACCCAGTACTTC
>.|.|TRBJ1-2|TRBV27
CASSLSVRGGYGYTF
TGTGCCAGCAGTTTATCGGTGAGAGGGGGCTATGGCTACACCTTC
>.|TRBD1|TRBJ1-2|TRBV29-1
CSAQGDRGVLYGYTF
TGCAGCGCCCAGGGGGACAGGGGCGTTCTCTATGGCTACACCTTC
>.|TRBD2|TRBJ2-3|TRBV3-1/TRBV3-2
CASSLTLAGYDTQYF
TGTGCCAGCAGCCTTACACTAGCGGGGTATGATACGCAGTATTTT
>.|.|TRBJ1-6|TRBV6-5
CASSYSRAINSPLHF
TGTGCCAGCAGTTACTCGAGGGCCATCAATTCACCCCTCCACTTT
>.|.|TRBJ1-3|TRBV3-1/TRBV3-2
CASSPTPGTGNTIYF
TGTGCCAGCAGCCCCACCCCAGGCACTGGAAACACCATATATTTT
>.|.|TRBJ2-1|TRBV11-3
CASSLGGRSNEQFF
TGTGCCAGCAGCTTAGGGGGTAGGTCGAATGAGCAGTTCTTC
>once|TRBD2|TRBJ2-2|TRBV27
CASSLGLAGTTGELFF
TGTGCCAGCAGTTTAGGACTAGCGGGGACGACCGGGGAGCTGTTTTTT
>once|.|TRBJ1-5|TRBV19
CASTKWGSNQPQHF
TGTGCCAGTACCAAGTGGGGAAGCAATCAGCCCCAGCATTTT
>.|TRBD1|TRBJ1-2|TRBV5-4
CASSLDRGIYGYTF
TGTGCCAGCAGCTTGGACAGGGGGATCTATGGCTACACCTTC
>.|TRBD1|TRBJ2-3|TRBV4-1
CASSQGQGGDTDTQYF
TGCGCCAGCAGCCAAGGACAGGGCGGAGACACAGATACGCAGTATTTT
>.|.|TRBJ2-5|TRBV7-2
CASSLEARATQYF
TGTGCCAGCAGCTTAGAGGCACGCGCAACCCAGTACTTC
>.|TRBD1|TRBJ1-1|TRBV18
CASSLTRDRAVGTEAFF
TGTGCCAGCTCACTCACCCGGGACAGGGCTGTTGGGACTGAAGCTTTCTTT
>.|.|TRBJ2-1|TRBV24-1
CATSDQQEQFF
TGTGCCACCAGTGATCAACAGGAGCAGTTCTTC
>.|.|TRBJ1-2|TRBV30
CAWMGGPPGLFGYTF
TGTGCCTGGATGGGGGGGCCCCCGGGGCTGTTTGGCTACACCTTC